The 32 T cell receptor beta chains below come from one sample, sequenced in a study of CD4 T cells in relation to SARS-CoV-2 and coronaviruses. Only in-frame clones appear in the TCRdb table, and some are missing; sequencing was by immunoSEQ multiplex PCR. This table has roughly 30,000 clones, approximately 80% appearing once. CD4+ T cells from unexposed donors were obtained before the COVID-19 pandemic (2011-2018). Isolation of CD4+ T cells took place after approximately 11 days in culture. What these receptors recognize is not known. Sequencing was carried out using CD4+ T cells from PBMCs, cultured in vitro. Source of these receptors: a human donor in good health.

The chain combines TRBV7-2 with TRBJ2-7, with unresolved D. The CDR3 sequence is 12 residues long. In germline, CDR1 is SGHTA, CDR2 FQGNSA. V was shortened by 4 bases and J by 2 bases, with 6 bases between the two germline ends. The CDR3 DNA reads TGTGCCAGCAGCTCGGAGCCCTACGAGCAGTACTTC. Protein sequence: CASSSEPYEQYF.

V is TRBV11-2 and J is TRBJ2-1, with D possibly TRBD1 on 6 matching bases. The CDR3 covers 14 residues. Germline lookup yields CDR1 SGHAT and CDR2 FQNNGV. V lost 7 bases, J lost 3 bases, and 13 bases lay in between. This chain's CDR3 is CASNPDRIYNEQFF. The CDR3 nucleotides are TGTGCCAGCAACCCAGACAGGATCTACAATGAGCAGTTCTTC.

The V call is TRBV5-1, the J call TRBJ1-1, with 8 bases lining up with TRBD1. The V segment lost 0 bases and the J segment 1 base; nucleotides outside the gene matches: 5. Germline V gives CDR1 SGHRS, CDR2 YFSETQ. The CDR3 loop spans 16 amino acids. The CDR3 here is CASSLDTQGGNTEAFF. The DNA of the CDR3 is TGCGCCAGCAGCTTGGACACACAGGGGGGGAACACTGAAGCTTTCTTT.

This chain connects TRBV10-3 to TRBJ1-3; D call uncertain. CDR1 ENHRY and CDR2 SYGVKD come from the germline V gene. The V and J ends lost 6 bases and 0 bases respectively, with 9 bases between them. This CDR3 is 14 amino acids long. CDR3 bases: TGTGCCATCAGGACGAGCCACTCTGGAAACACCATATATTTT. Its translation is CAIRTSHSGNTIYF.

The J gene is TRBJ2-7, the V gene TRBV5-1; no definite D call. The CDR3 loop spans 14 amino acids. CDR1 is SGHRS, CDR2 YFSETQ, per germline. Trimming took 7 bases from V and 6 from J, leaving 20 bases between them. CDR3 region: CASSPQDSWGEQYF. The DNA for the CDR3 is TGCGCCAGCTCCCCGCAGGATTCCTGGGGCGAGCAGTACTTC.

V is TRBV18 and J is TRBJ2-1; 8 positions agree with TRBD2. CDR1 is KGHSH, CDR2 LQKENI, per germline. The V gene end was trimmed by 4 bases and the J gene end by 6 bases; junction bases not matched to a gene: 8. The CDR3 is 15 residues long. CDR3 residues: CASSLASGRPNEQFF. CDR3 in DNA: TGTGCCAGCTCACTGGCTAGCGGGCGACCCAATGAGCAGTTCTTC.

V usage is TRBV12-5 and J usage is TRBJ2-7; 8 bases map to TRBD1. There are 14 residues in the CDR3. The trim removed 5 bases at V and 1 base at J, leaving 4 bases unmatched. Per the germline V gene, CDR1 is LGHNT and CDR2 is FRNRAP. This CDR3 reads CASGKTGGSYEQYF. DNA for the CDR3: TGTGCTAGTGGTAAAACAGGGGGGTCCTACGAGCAGTACTTC.

The rearrangement joins TRBV18 to TRBJ1-5, with D possibly TRBD1 on 5 matching bases. The V and J ends lost 3 bases and 2 bases respectively, with 11 bases between them. Germline CDR1 KGHSH, CDR2 LQKENI. There are 15 residues in the CDR3. The CDR3 DNA reads TGTGCCAGCTCACCCAACGGGGCTCGCAATCAGCCCCAGCATTTT. Encoded protein: CASSPNGARNQPQHF.

The V call is TRBV6-2 or TRBV6-3, the J call TRBJ1-5; TRBD1 might be the D (5 bases). CDR1 MNHEY and CDR2 SVGEGT come from the germline V gene. This CDR3 comprises 17 residues. V was trimmed by 0 bases and J by 2 bases, leaving 14 bases between them. This CDR3 is CASSYSNGGVGNQPQHF. CDR3 DNA sequence: TGTGCCAGCAGTTACTCGAATGGGGGGGTCGGCAATCAGCCCCAGCATTTT.

The gene calls are TRBV5-1 and TRBJ2-2; D unresolved. V gave up 3 bases and J gave up 3 bases, with 9 bases separating them. Germline V gives CDR1 SGHRS, CDR2 YFSETQ. This CDR3 is built from 14 residues. In DNA form, the CDR3 reads TGCGCCAGCAGCTGGGCCAGCGACACCGGGGAGCTGTTTTTT. It is translated as CASSWASDTGELFF.

This chain links TRBV19 with TRBJ1-1; D may be TRBD1 (5 bases). Looked up from germline, CDR1 is LNHDA and CDR2 is SQIVND (reference sequence). This CDR3 region has 13 residues. V was pared by 5 bases and J by 3 bases, with 10 bases between. The CDR3, as DNA: TGTGCCAGTAGTTGGCTGGGGGACACTGAAGCTTTCTTT. Its translation: CASSWLGDTEAFF.

V gene TRBV6-5 combines with J gene TRBJ1-6; possible D gene TRBD1, 6 bases. CDR1 and CDR2 from the germline V gene are MNHEY and SVGAGI. The CDR3 is 15 amino acids. The V and J ends lost 0 bases and 8 bases respectively, with 11 bases between them. The CDR3 sequence: CASSYSYREDSPLHF. In DNA form, the CDR3 reads TGTGCCAGCAGTTACTCCTACAGGGAAGATTCACCCCTCCACTTT.

The V and J genes are TRBV19 and TRBJ2-7; no clear D gene. V was clipped by 3 bases and J by 6 bases, with 9 bases between them. Germline V CDR1 and CDR2: LNHDA, SQIVND (reference sequence). The CDR3 consists of 12 residues. CDR3 sequence reads: CASSIGTGEQYF. CDR3 coding DNA: TGTGCCAGTAGTATCGGCACTGGCGAGCAGTACTTC. Filled out from reference TRBV19 and TRBJ2-7, the complete variable domain reads DGGITQSPKYLFRKEGQNVTLSCEQNLNHDAMYWYRQDPGQGLRLIYYSQIVNDFQKGDIAEGYSVSREKKESFPLTVTSAQKNPTAFYLCASSIGTGEQYFGPGTRLTVT.

The chain is built from TRBV6-6 and TRBJ1-1; tentative D call: TRBD1 (5 bases). The CDR3 is 15 amino acids. With 1 base removed from V and 0 bases from J, the gap between germline ends came to 9 bases. Germline V gene sequence: CDR1 MNHNY, CDR2 SVGAGI (reference sequence). For the CDR3, the DNA is TGTGCCAGCAGTTACTTCAGGGAGTTGAACACTGAAGCTTTCTTT. It specifies CASSYFRELNTEAFF.

This clone was seen once. This sequence joins TRBV30 and TRBJ1-2; 9 bases match TRBD1. V lost 3 bases to trimming and J lost 7 bases; unmatched junction nucleotides: 6. This CDR3 comprises 13 residues. The V gene's germline CDR1 is GTSNPN and CDR2 SVGIG (reference sequence). CDR3 bases: TGTGCCTGGAGGGACAGGGGTTTCGGTGGCTACACCTTC. Its protein product is CAWRDRGFGGYTF.

This clone was seen a handful of times. This sequence joins TRBV6-5 and TRBJ2-2, with D possibly matching TRBD2 (5 bases). Germline lookup yields CDR1 MNHEY and CDR2 SVGAGI. The CDR3 consists of 13 residues. The V end lost 7 bases, the J end lost 7 bases, and 13 bases lay between the germline ends. The CDR3 DNA reads as TGTGCCAGCATCACGGCGGGTAACGGGGAGCTGTTTTTT. Translation: CASITAGNGELFF.

The gene calls are TRBV13 and TRBJ1-1; 8 positions agree with TRBD1. V dropped 5 bases and J dropped 2; count of bases not matched to a gene: 13. CDR1 is PRHDT, CDR2 FYEKMQ, per germline (reference sequence). CDR3 length equals 17 residues. Written as DNA, the CDR3 is TGTGCCAGCAGCGCACGACGTGGGACAGGACCCAACACTGAAGCTTTCTTT. This translates into CASSARRGTGPNTEAFF. Looking up the rest from reference TRBV13 and TRBJ1-1 gives the full variable domain: AAGVIQSPRHLIKEKRETATLKCYPIPRHDTVYWYQQGPGQDPQFLISFYEKMQSDKGSIPDRFSAQQFSDYHSELNMSSLELGDSALYFCASSARRGTGPNTEAFFGQGTRLTVV.

The rearrangement uses TRBV7-9 and TRBJ2-3; D remains unclear. V lost 7 bases and J lost 3, with 23 bases in between. This CDR3 region has 17 residues. Per germline, CDR1 SEHNR and CDR2 FQNEAQ (reference sequence). The CDR3 coding sequence is TGTGCCAGCATCCTCGGCGACGGCACCCCCTTAACAGATACGCAGTATTTT. It translates to CASILGDGTPLTDTQYF.

The chain has TRBV11-2 and TRBJ1-1; 11 bases align to TRBD1. V gave up 5 bases and J gave up 3 bases; unmatched junction bases: 5. CDR1 and CDR2 from the germline V gene are SGHAT and FQNNGV. The CDR3 covers 15 residues. CDR3 nucleotide sequence: TGTGCCAGCAGCCCACGGGGACAGGGGGACACTGAAGCTTTCTTT. Its protein is CASSPRGQGDTEAFF.

This clone counts as large (0.1 to 1%). The rearrangement joins TRBV5-1 to TRBJ2-7, with a weak D call TRBD1 (6 bases). CDR1 is SGHRS and CDR2 is YFSETQ in the germline V gene. Trimming pared 4 bases from V and 2 bases from J, leaving 13 bases between. CDR3 length: 14 residues. The CDR3 nucleotides read TGCGCCAGCAGCATCCGGGACACAACCTACGAGCAGTACTTC. It translates to CASSIRDTTYEQYF. Based on the CDR3 plus reference TRBV5-1 and TRBJ2-7, the full variable domain is KAGVTQTPRYLIKTRGQQVTLSCSPISGHRSVSWYQQTPGQGLQFLFEYFSETQRNKGNFPGRFSGRQFSNSRSEMNVSTLELGDSALYLCASSIRDTTYEQYFGPGTRLTVT.

The chain links TRBV19 to TRBJ2-5; D is undetermined. There are 13 residues in the CDR3. From germline, CDR1 is LNHDA and CDR2 SQIVND (reference sequence). V shed 5 bases and J shed 2 bases, with 9 bases lying between them. The DNA for the CDR3 is TGTGCCAGTAGTGCGACACCTCAAGAGACCCAGTACTTC. Encoded protein: CASSATPQETQYF.

The chain recombines TRBV27 with TRBJ1-1; TRBD1 might be the D (6 bases). The germline V and J ends were trimmed by 3 bases and 3 bases, with 17 bases remaining between them. The CDR3 loop spans 16 amino acids. The germline V gene has CDR1 MNHEY and CDR2 SMNVEV (reference sequence). CDR3 DNA sequence: TGTGCCAGCAGTTTTAGGGGGGAGGGGGTGCACACTGAAGCTTTCTTT. Amino acid sequence: CASSFRGEGVHTEAFF.

This chain joins TRBV4-1 and TRBJ2-3, with D perhaps TRBD2 (6 bases). Germline CDR1 MGHRA, CDR2 YSYEKL. The length of the CDR3 is 13 residues. V was trimmed by 4 bases and J by 6 bases, leaving 11 bases between them. CDR3 sequence: CASSPTGVDTQYF. The CDR3 DNA sequence: TGCGCCAGCAGCCCGACGGGGGTGGATACGCAGTATTTT.

CDR3 in DNA: TGTGCCAGTAGTATACGGTCGGGACAGGCCGACTCTGGGGCCAACGTCCTGACTTTC. Its protein product is CASSIRSGQADSGANVLTF. The V call is TRBV19, the J call TRBJ2-6, with TRBD1 identical over 8 bases. This CDR3 is built from 19 residues. Trimming at V came to 2 bases and at J to 0 bases, leaving 9 bases not matched to a gene. Germline V gene lookup returns CDR1 LNHDA and CDR2 SQIVND (reference sequence). The full variable domain, rest sourced from reference TRBV19 and TRBJ2-6, is DGGITQSPKYLFRKEGQNVTLSCEQNLNHDAMYWYRQDPGQGLRLIYYSQIVNDFQKGDIAEGYSVSREKKESFPLTVTSAQKNPTAFYLCASSIRSGQADSGANVLTFGAGSRLTVL.

About this clone itself: The same CDR3 also results from other DNA sequences found in this sample. V is TRBV2 and J is TRBJ2-7; D gene unclear. V was clipped by 1 base and J by 0 bases, with 4 bases between them. CDR3 length: 13 residues. Germline values: CDR1 SNHLY, CDR2 FYNNEI. The CDR3 reads CASSEGNSYEQYF. DNA for the CDR3: TGTGCCAGCAGTGAAGGAAACTCCTACGAGCAGTACTTC.

The rearrangement joins TRBV2 to TRBJ1-5; D perhaps matches TRBD1 (5 bases). The CDR3 is made up of 13 amino acids. Germline-derived CDR1 and CDR2 are SNHLY and FYNNEI. The V and J ends lost 6 bases and 3 bases respectively, with 9 bases between them. The CDR3 protein is CASSAGYNQPQHF. CDR3 in DNA: TGTGCCAGCAGCGCAGGGTACAATCAGCCCCAGCATTTT.

This clone occurred a few times. This chain connects TRBV19 to TRBJ1-3; maybe TRBD1 (6 bases). Trimming removed 5 bases at V and 5 bases at J, with 7 bases between. The CDR3 has 12 amino acids. CDR1 is LNHDA, CDR2 SQIVND, per germline (reference sequence). The DNA of the CDR3 is TGTGCCAGTAGTTGGGACAGAAACACCATATATTTT. The encoded protein is CASSWDRNTIYF.

The V gene is TRBV7-8, the J gene TRBJ1-4, with 8 positions matching TRBD1. Germline CDR1 SGHVS, CDR2 FQNEAQ. The CDR3 totals 17 residues. V dropped 5 bases and J dropped 0; count of bases not matched to a gene: 8. In DNA form, the CDR3 reads TGTGCCAGCAGCATCAGACAGGGGTCGGCAACTAATGAAAAACTGTTTTTT. This codes for CASSIRQGSATNEKLFF.

The chain joins TRBV6-5 to TRBJ2-7; D gene uncertain. Germline V CDR1 and CDR2: MNHEY, SVGAGI. V was cut by 8 bases and J by 3 bases, with 8 bases left in between. The CDR3 has 11 amino acids. CDR3 sequence (DNA): TGTGCCAGCGGGTACAACTACGAGCAGTACTTC. Translated, it gives CASGYNYEQYF.

The J gene is TRBJ2-7, the V gene TRBV7-8; 10 nucleotides align to TRBD2. With 5 bases clipped from V and 4 bases from J, the junction kept 8 bases outside the gene matches. This CDR3 region has 15 residues. In germline, CDR1 is SGHVS, CDR2 FQNEAQ. The CDR3 DNA follows: TGTGCCAGCAGCATAACAGCGGGGGGGCGTTACGAGCAGTACTTC. Protein: CASSITAGGRYEQYF.

The chain couples TRBV2 to TRBJ1-6, with 8 nucleotides matching TRBD1. Germline CDR1 SNHLY, CDR2 FYNNEI. This CDR3 comprises 13 residues. V lost 7 bases, J lost 9 bases, and 5 bases stayed unmatched. The CDR3 nucleotides read TGTGCCAGCACTAGACAGGGGAGTTCACCCCTCCACTTT. Protein product: CASTRQGSSPLHF. The complete variable domain, with remaining parts taken from reference TRBV2 and TRBJ1-6, reads EPEVTQTPSHQVTQMGQEVILRCVPISNHLYFYWYRQILGQKVEFLVSFYNNEISEKSEIFDDQFSVERPDGSNFTLKIRSTKLEDSAMYFCASTRQGSSPLHFGNGTRLTVT.

This clone has only a few counts. This chain links TRBV7-9 with TRBJ1-6; D is undetermined. Deletions cut 1 base from V and 10 bases from J, with 14 bases between. Germline CDR1 is SEHNR and CDR2 is FQNEAQ (reference sequence). CDR3 length equals 15 residues. CDR3 nucleotide sequence: TGTGCCAGCAGCTTAGAGAGGGCCTGGGAATCACCCCTCCACTTT. Encoded protein: CASSLERAWESPLHF.